Listed here is a single T cell receptor (beta chain). What this receptor recognizes is not known. No per-base quality is available; no much larger clone lies one base away. The collaborating institutions used their own protocols to collect whole blood in K2EDTA tubes. For TCRbeta analysis, collaborators shipped samples in one of three forms: frozen whole blood, isolated PBMCs, or DNA extracted from either of those sample types. The CDR3 numbers 17 residues from cysteine through phenylalanine. Only the CDR3 DNA is retained, 51 bases long and in frame from the first base. The junction shows trimming of 2 bases on V and 0 bases on J, plus 11 bases between the germline ends. For CDR1 and CDR2, the germline V gene lists MGHRA and YSYEKL. The sample is drawn from a study of blood T cell repertoires in COVID-19 (dated by TCRdb to 2020 to 2021). About the investigation overall: Samples covering the acute and convalescent phases of COVID-19 were provided by collaborators in the United States, Italy and Spain. The prospective study material was composed of cDNA or gDNA derived from T cells, B-cell-depleted T cells, or PBMCs. Deeply sampled blood TCRbeta repertoires from subjects exposed to, actively infected with, or recovered from COVID-19 were included in the dataset. The repertoires were released in a freely available public database intended as a resource for research on the immune response to SARS-CoV-2. The samples were drawn from the first 160 participants of the ongoing ImmuneRACE study and from 1,254 subjects provided by 6 global collaborators. A de-identified subject ID, COVID-19 status, age in years and sex were almost always included in the sample metadata. Where HLA class I and class II types were available, the types were taken from metadata supplied by the sample provider, not from assay-based typing.

Overall study outcomes, separate from this receptor: The amount of clinical and demographic metadata varied by source and participant and was provided uncurated.

TCRbeta CDR3 regions were amplified from genomic DNA by means of the immunoSEQ Assay, a bias-controlled multiplex PCR. The source study handled its data this way. Within the assay, amplification of reference gene primers was used to estimate how many nucleated cells each sample contained. To quantify the absolute abundance of each unique TCRbeta CDR3 rearrangement, sequence reads were collapsed and filtered. For each sample, productive Simpson clonality was calculated as the square root of Simpson's diversity index over productive rearrangements. In its TCRdb copy, this immuneACCESS table keeps in-frame sequences only and misses some clones. Where compared with another copy, unresolved V genes explain less than half of these, and the others have no known cause. V and J calls plus clone size are reproduced from that table; the DNA served to infer D and trimming. The sample records approximately 190,000 clones, about nine tenths of which are singletons. Of the sample, about 6% is held by the ten largest clones.

The receptor chain draws on TRBV4-1 and TRBJ2-6; tentative D gene TRBD2, with 6 bases matching. The origin of this receptor is a man older than 75 with acute or convalescent COVID-19. The sequenced sample consisted of peripheral blood. The CDR3: CASSQRDWSSGANVLTF. The nucleotide sequence is given as TGCGCCAGCAGCCAACGGGACTGGTCCTCTGGGGCCAACGTCCTGACTTTC.